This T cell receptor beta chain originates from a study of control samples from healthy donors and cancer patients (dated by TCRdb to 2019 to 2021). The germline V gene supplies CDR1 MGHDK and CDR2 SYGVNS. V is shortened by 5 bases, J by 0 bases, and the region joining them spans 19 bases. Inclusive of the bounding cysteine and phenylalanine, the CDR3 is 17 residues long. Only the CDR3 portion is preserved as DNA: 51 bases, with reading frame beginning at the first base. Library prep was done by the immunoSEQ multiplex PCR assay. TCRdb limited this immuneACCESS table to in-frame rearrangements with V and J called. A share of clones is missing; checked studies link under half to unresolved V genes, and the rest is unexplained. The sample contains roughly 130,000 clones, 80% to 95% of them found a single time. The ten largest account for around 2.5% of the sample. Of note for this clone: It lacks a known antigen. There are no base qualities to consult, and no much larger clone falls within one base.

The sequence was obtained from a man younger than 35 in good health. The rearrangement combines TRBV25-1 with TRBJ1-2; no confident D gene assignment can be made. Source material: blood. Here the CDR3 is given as CASSPSVGSGANYGYTF. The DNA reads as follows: TGTGCCAGCAGTCCCTCAGTTGGTTCCGGGGCTAACTATGGCTACACCTTC.